This T cell receptor (beta chain) was obtained from a study of cytomegalovirus exposure and HLA in healthy donors. Whole-study findings and limits: By HLA locus, TCR association rates varied in a later analysis, with DRB1 showing the most and HLA-C the fewest.

The PCR contained 60 Vbeta and 13 Jbeta primers. Produced via immunoSEQ multiplex PCR; TCRdb's table is partial and in-frame only. The table records more than 150,000 clones, approximately 84% of them present only once. In germline, CDR1 is SGDLS, CDR2 YYNGEE. V lost 3 bases and J lost 6, with 9 bases in between. The CDR3 is 12 residues long. This clone appeared a few times. Its matching antigen is unknown. V is TRBV9 and J is TRBJ1-1; D may be TRBD1 (5 bases). This clonotype originated in a girl between 10 and 17 years old in good health and CMV-seropositive. Sequencing used PBMCs. CDR3 DNA sequence: TGTGCCAGCAGCGCAGCGGGGCCTGAAGCTTTCTTT. Amino acids: CASSAAGPEAFF.